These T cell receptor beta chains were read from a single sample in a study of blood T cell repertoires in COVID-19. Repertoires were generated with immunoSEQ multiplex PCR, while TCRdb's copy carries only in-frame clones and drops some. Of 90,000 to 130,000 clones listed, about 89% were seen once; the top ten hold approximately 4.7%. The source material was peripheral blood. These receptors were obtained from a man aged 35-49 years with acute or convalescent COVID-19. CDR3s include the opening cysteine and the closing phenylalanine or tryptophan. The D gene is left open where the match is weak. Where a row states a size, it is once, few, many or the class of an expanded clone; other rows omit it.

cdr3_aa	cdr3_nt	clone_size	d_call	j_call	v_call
CASSLTAGEQFF	TGTGCCAGCAGTTTGACCGCGGGTGAGCAGTTCTTC	-	-	TRBJ2-1	TRBV12-3/TRBV12-4
CASGTGWGNQPQHF	TGTGCCAGCGGCACAGGGTGGGGCAATCAGCCCCAGCATTTT	-	-	TRBJ1-5	TRBV9
CASSPHGGTQYF	TGTGCCAGTAGTCCCCACGGCGGGACCCAGTACTTC	-	-	TRBJ2-5	TRBV19
CASSYLAGSNSPLHF	TGTGCCAGCAGTTACTTAGCCGGGAGTAATTCACCCCTCCACTTT	-	-	TRBJ1-6	TRBV6-2/TRBV6-3
CASSVSWGDEQFF	TGTGCCAGCAGCGTCTCTTGGGGAGATGAGCAGTTCTTC	-	-	TRBJ2-1	TRBV6-5
CAIRSDRGTDTQYF	TGTGCCATCAGGTCGGACAGGGGCACAGATACGCAGTATTTT	-	TRBD1	TRBJ2-3	TRBV10-3
CASSLLPETNEKLFF	TGTGCCAGCAGCTTGTTACCAGAAACTAATGAAAAACTGTTTTTT	-	-	TRBJ1-4	TRBV5-4
CSVTTSGNYEQYF	TGCAGCGTTACAACTTCGGGAAACTACGAGCAGTACTTC	-	-	TRBJ2-7	TRBV29-1
CASSYSRTGSFSRYF	TGTGCCAGCAGTTACTCGAGGACAGGGAGTTTTAGTCGGTACTTC	few	TRBD1	TRBJ2-7	TRBV6-2/TRBV6-3
CASSIFRGHMNTEAFF	TGTGCCAGTAGTATATTTCGCGGACACATGAACACTGAAGCTTTCTTT	-	-	TRBJ1-1	TRBV19
CSVEPGQGIDGYTF	TGCAGCGTTGAGCCGGGACAGGGGATCGATGGCTACACCTTC	-	TRBD1	TRBJ1-2	TRBV29-1
CATIPTGRPVNGYTF	TGTGCCACCATCCCTACAGGCCGACCAGTAAATGGCTACACCTTC	-	-	TRBJ1-2	TRBV6-5
CASSPSGGTYEQYF	TGTGCCAGCAGTCCTAGCGGGGGGACCTACGAGCAGTACTTC	-	TRBD2	TRBJ2-7	TRBV27
CASSPAGDGYTF	TGTGCCAGCTCACCGGCAGGGGATGGCTACACCTTC	-	-	TRBJ1-2	TRBV18
CAIRTSGGASYNEQFF	TGTGCCATCAGAACTAGCGGGGGGGCGTCCTACAATGAGCAGTTCTTC	many	TRBD2	TRBJ2-1	TRBV10-3
CASSGHRGSYGYTF	TGCGCCAGCAGTGGCCACAGGGGCAGCTATGGCTACACCTTC	-	TRBD1	TRBJ1-2	TRBV10-2
CASSFEGRTSYGYTF	TGTGCCAGCAGCTTTGAGGGGAGGACCTCCTATGGCTACACCTTC	-	-	TRBJ1-2	TRBV5-4
CASSRLTGTGGQETQYF	TGTGCCAGCAGCCGATTGACCGGGACAGGGGGTCAAGAGACCCAGTACTTC	-	TRBD1	TRBJ2-5	TRBV5-5
CASISQRDRGYGYTF	TGTGCCAGCATCTCCCAAAGGGACAGGGGATATGGCTACACCTTC	-	TRBD1	TRBJ1-2	TRBV6-5
CASSQGQGIGNTIYF	TGTGCCAGCAGCCAAGGGCAGGGGATAGGAAACACCATATATTTT	-	-	TRBJ1-3	TRBV3-1/TRBV3-2
CASTIPGGEFSYEQYF	TGTGCCAGCACAATCCCAGGGGGCGAGTTTAGCTACGAGCAGTACTTC	-	TRBD1	TRBJ2-7	TRBV7-2
CASSLMAGSGNTIYF	TGTGCCAGCAGCTTAATGGCGGGCTCTGGAAACACCATATATTTT	-	-	TRBJ1-3	TRBV7-6